This TCR beta chain was identified in a study of cytotoxic CD8 clonotypes in ibrutinib-treated CLL listed by TCRdb under 2021. With respect to the entire study: In this cohort, some 16 patients were treatment-naive and roughly 10 were relapsed/refractory, while approximately 18 had unmutated IGHV. Longitudinal samples were obtainable from about 30% of the 86 participants in the trial. Responses were partial in some 24 patients and complete in 2; after median approximately 67 months follow-up, around 14 stayed in remission and roughly twelve progressed. Cryopreserved peripheral blood mononuclear cells were obtained before treatment, at response, and at either sustained remission or disease progression. On average, each sample yielded around 250,000 productive templates and about 100,000 productive rearrangements. Response samples were obtained after a median of around eleven months of treatment, with a range of about 6 to 40 months. Every remission and progressive disease sample was obtained while ibrutinib was still being received by the patients. What the authors observed across the whole study: Clonality rose at ibrutinib response, remained stable during sustained remission, and dropped back toward baseline at progression. Sampling times were not matched between patients in sustained remission and patients whose disease was progressing, and lymph node repertoires were not examined. Baseline clonality was found to be higher than that of age-matched healthy donors and was strongly correlated with circulating CD8+ T-cell counts. Public clonotypes were rare and either shrank or stayed stable during treatment, and the rise in clonality at ibrutinib response reflected expansion of private clonotypes.

As encoded in the germline V gene, CDR1 is SNHLY while CDR2 is FYNNEI. The junction shows trimming of 2 bases on V and 6 bases on J, plus 8 bases between the germline ends. Including the terminal cysteine and phenylalanine, the CDR3 comprises 13 residues. The DNA shown is the 39-base CDR3, in frame from base 1. On a MiSeq, deep resolution sequencing aimed for a depth between 1 in 1 million and 1 in 200,000 T cells, with each clonotype covered 10x on average. The immunoSEQ hsTCRB Kit was used to generate the TCR beta libraries. The authors' analysis ran thus. Data were analyzed with ImmunoSEQ Data Assistant and ImmunoSEQ Analyzer, with V, D and J genes assigned per IMGT definitions. Clonality, with values ranging from 0 to 1, was calculated as one minus the normalized Shannon entropy of productive rearrangement frequencies. Public clonotype analysis was restricted to overrepresented clonotypes comprising at least 0.05% of each patient's repertoire. More than ten repertoires from age-matched healthy donors, obtained from immuneACCESS, served as clonality controls. Imported from immuneACCESS, the table was reduced by TCRdb to in-frame sequences with V and J called. These copies leave out some clones; in studies compared against another copy, an unresolved V gene accounts for under half, and the cause of the remainder is not known. V and J calls and clone size are copied from that table; D and trimming were computed from the DNA. The sample table holds 200,000 to 250,000 clones, of which around 70% were seen once. Of the sample, 15% falls within the top ten clones.

For this clone: Its antigen target is currently unknown. No much larger clone exists at a distance of one base, and base qualities are not known.

The time point label, as the study defines it: less than 30 months on ibrutinib. For TCR beta library preparation, approximately 1.8 micrograms of genomic DNA was extracted from cryopreserved PBMCs. Longitudinal blood samples from CLL patients on ibrutinib monotherapy were analyzed using high-throughput TCR beta sequencing. The patients took part in an open-label, single-center phase 2 trial of ibrutinib monotherapy. This clonotype was sampled from a human donor with chronic lymphocytic leukemia. The V and J segments used are TRBV2 and TRBJ2-4; there is no confident call for the D gene. The sample was PBMCs, taken after 24 months of ibrutinib treatment. The CDR3 region: CASSESTLNIQYF. In nucleotides, the sequence is TGTGCCAGCAGTGAAAGCACGTTAAACATTCAGTACTTC. Reference TRBV2 and TRBJ2-4 proteins supply the regions before and after the CDR3; the full variable domain is: EPEVTQTPSHQVTQMGQEVILRCVPISNHLYFYWYRQILGQKVEFLVSFYNNEISEKSEIFDDQFSVERPDGSNFTLKIRSTKLEDSAMYFCASSESTLNIQYFGAGTRLSVL.